This paragraph covers one TCR beta chain sequence. This CDR3 contains 14 residues. V lost 1 base and J lost 3, with 10 bases in between. Per the germline V gene, CDR1 is SGDLS and CDR2 is YYNGEE. Assay used: immunoSEQ multiplex PCR; TCRdb lists only in-frame clones, some missing. The table includes 90,000 to 150,000 clones, 80% to 90% detected once. The sample originates from a study of OX40 agonist ivuxolimab in advanced cancers. Across the whole study: Ivuxolimab was administered intravenously to patients at 0.01 to 10 mg/kg every 2 weeks. Patients were 65% to 85% male with ages about 20 to 79, mean around 61.

Patients had blood sampled at baseline and again on cycle 4 day 1 and cycle 7 day 1. The TCR originated in an adult with an advanced solid tumor such as melanoma, head and neck, liver or kidney cancer. Source: CD4+ or CD8+ T cells sorted from blood, taken in a trial of the OX40 agonist ivuxolimab. The chain uses TRBV9 and TRBJ1-2, with no clear D. CDR3 nucleotide sequence: TGTGCCAGCAGCGTACACGAGCAGGACTATGGCTACACCTTC. Translated: CASSVHEQDYGYTF. Full variable domain (outside the CDR3, taken from reference TRBV9 and TRBJ1-2): DSGVTQTPKHLITATGQRVTLRCSPRSGDLSVYWYQQSLDQGLQFLIQYYNGEERAKGNILERFSAQQFPDLHSELNLSSLELGDSALYFCASSVHEQDYGYTFGSGTRLTVV.